These T cell receptor beta chains were read from a single sample in a study of control samples from healthy donors and cancer patients. Sequencing used immunoSEQ multiplex PCR; TCRdb keeps in-frame clones, though not all of them. The sample consists of around 84,000 clones, roughly 91% of them appearing once. Sequenced: blood. These receptors were obtained from a man aged 25 to 40 in good health. Both conserved end residues are part of each CDR3. D genes are given only for firm matches. The size of a clone is reported for some rows only, either as once, few or many, or as a class for expanded clones.

j_gene,abundance,d_gene,v_gene,len,CDR3aa,CDR3nt
TRBJ2-7,.,.,TRBV27,13,CASSFERGAEQYF,TGTGCCAGCAGCTTTGAGAGGGGTGCCGAGCAGTACTTC
TRBJ2-7,.,TRBD1,TRBV7-9,16,CASSLGGTESSYEQYF,TGTGCCAGCAGCTTAGGGGGGACAGAGAGCTCCTACGAGCAGTACTTC
TRBJ2-3,.,.,TRBV9,14,CASSDRTSTDTQYF,TGTGCCAGCAGCGACCGGACAAGCACAGATACGCAGTATTTT
TRBJ2-3,once,.,TRBV5-4,15,CASSLGGGRGDTQYF,TGTGCCAGCAGCTTGGGTGGCGGCAGAGGAGATACGCAGTATTTT
TRBJ1-6,.,TRBD1,TRBV19,16,CASSRDRGPGNSPLHF,TGTGCCAGTAGTAGGGACAGGGGGCCGGGTAATTCACCCCTCCACTTT
TRBJ1-5,.,TRBD1,TRBV6-6,14,CASSRTGRNQPQHF,TGTGCCAGCAGCCGGACAGGGAGGAATCAGCCCCAGCATTTT
TRBJ2-5,.,TRBD2,TRBV11-3,14,CASSSREEEETQYF,TGTGCCAGCAGCTCGCGGGAGGAGGAAGAGACCCAGTACTTC
TRBJ2-1,.,.,TRBV6-1,16,CASSEIRSGRYNEQFF,TGTGCCAGCAGTGAAATTAGAAGCGGAAGGTACAATGAGCAGTTCTTC
TRBJ1-3,.,.,TRBV5-5,18,CASSRGPPGQQTGNTIYF,TGTGCCAGCAGCCGGGGGCCGCCGGGACAACAGACTGGAAACACCATATATTTT
TRBJ2-7,once,TRBD2,TRBV11-3,15,CASSLGGTGTKEQYF,TGTGCCAGCAGCTTAGGGGGGACCGGGACTAAAGAGCAGTACTTC
TRBJ1-1,.,.,TRBV19,15,CASSISGTTNTEAFF,TGTGCCAGTAGTATTTCCGGGACTACGAACACTGAAGCTTTCTTT
TRBJ1-4,.,.,TRBV27,15,CASRQTAATNEKLFF,TGTGCCAGCAGACAGACAGCTGCAACTAATGAAAAACTGTTTTTT
TRBJ1-3,.,.,TRBV18,13,CASLQGRGNTIYF,TGTGCCAGTCTGCAGGGGAGAGGAAACACCATATATTTT
TRBJ1-6,.,TRBD1,TRBV27,15,CASREPGTAWSPLHF,TGTGCCAGCAGAGAACCCGGGACAGCATGGTCACCCCTCCACTTT
TRBJ1-2,.,.,TRBV6-6,13,CASSYEGNYGYTF,TGTGCCAGCAGTTACGAGGGAAACTATGGCTACACCTTC
TRBJ2-5,.,.,TRBV28,14,CASSLLDRQETQYF,TGTGCCAGCAGTTTATTAGATAGGCAAGAGACCCAGTACTTC
TRBJ1-6,.,TRBD1,TRBV28,15,CASRTGSSYNSPLHF,TGTGCCAGCAGGACAGGGAGCTCCTATAATTCACCCCTCCACTTT
TRBJ2-1,once,TRBD2,TRBV5-1,16,CASSSRTSGTYNEQFF,TGCGCCAGCAGCTCTAGGACTAGCGGGACCTACAATGAGCAGTTCTTC
TRBJ2-2,.,TRBD2,TRBV27,18,CASSPSSGRALMAGELFF,TGTGCCAGCTCTCCCTCCAGCGGGAGGGCGTTAATGGCCGGGGAGCTGTTTTTT
TRBJ2-3,.,.,TRBV11-2,17,CASSLAAGRVGTDTQYF,TGTGCCAGCAGCTTAGCCGCAGGACGGGTGGGCACAGATACGCAGTATTTT
TRBJ2-3,once,TRBD2,TRBV5-1,18,CASSVRGAGVKNPDTQYF,TGCGCCAGCAGCGTTCGAGGAGCGGGAGTGAAAAATCCAGATACGCAGTATTTT
TRBJ2-1,.,.,TRBV9,15,CASSVGTGPYNEQFF,TGTGCCAGCAGCGTAGGGACCGGGCCCTACAATGAGCAGTTCTTC
TRBJ2-7,.,.,TRBV30,18,CAWSVKGRGGGASYEQYF,TGTGCCTGGAGTGTAAAGGGGAGGGGCGGGGGCGCCTCCTACGAGCAGTACTTC
TRBJ2-1,.,.,TRBV20-1,14,CSASKGPSYNEQFF,TGCAGTGCTAGTAAGGGACCCAGCTACAATGAGCAGTTCTTC
TRBJ2-7,once,TRBD2,TRBV7-8,15,CASSLIAGEVDEQYF,TGTGCCAGCAGTTTAATAGCGGGAGAAGTCGACGAGCAGTACTTC
TRBJ2-7,.,TRBD1,TRBV28,13,CASSSGQGYEQYF,TGTGCCAGCAGTTCGGGACAGGGCTACGAGCAGTACTTC
TRBJ2-7,.,.,TRBV12-3/TRBV12-4,13,CASTSGSSYEQYF,TGTGCCAGCACCTCAGGGAGCTCCTACGAGCAGTACTTC
TRBJ2-1,.,TRBD1,TRBV7-6,14,CASSLGTGGDEQFF,TGTGCCAGCAGCCTAGGGACAGGGGGCGATGAGCAGTTCTTC
TRBJ2-2,.,TRBD1,TRBV6-5,16,CASSYGDRGRTGELFF,TGTGCCAGCAGTTACGGGGACAGGGGCCGCACCGGGGAGCTGTTTTTT
TRBJ2-5,.,.,TRBV7-9,12,CASSLDKETQYF,TGTGCCAGCAGCTTAGACAAGGAGACCCAGTACTTC
TRBJ2-1,.,.,TRBV10-3,16,CATEGGGLTNYNEQFF,TGTGCCACTGAAGGGGGAGGACTAACCAACTACAATGAGCAGTTCTTC
TRBJ2-5,.,TRBD1,TRBV11-2,15,CASSLVAGGQETQYF,TGTGCCAGCAGCTTAGTTGCAGGGGGCCAAGAGACCCAGTACTTC
TRBJ2-3,.,.,TRBV24-1,15,CATSDPRTRADTQYF,TGTGCCACCAGTGATCCGAGGACGAGAGCAGATACGCAGTATTTT
TRBJ1-1,once,TRBD1,TRBV12-5,14,CASGWTGQKTEAFF,TGTGCTAGTGGTTGGACAGGGCAGAAGACTGAAGCTTTCTTT
TRBJ2-3,once,TRBD1,TRBV10-3,16,CAISESTGLDLDTQYF,TGTGCCATCAGTGAGTCGACAGGGCTAGACTTGGATACGCAGTATTTT
TRBJ1-2,.,.,TRBV7-9,15,CASSLAGGRDYGYTF,TGTGCCAGCAGCTTAGCGGGGGGACGGGACTATGGCTACACCTTC
TRBJ2-3,.,.,TRBV20-1,16,CSASPSQGQTQDTQYF,TGCAGTGCGAGTCCCTCCCAAGGGCAGACGCAAGATACGCAGTATTTT
TRBJ1-5,.,.,TRBV19,18,CASSSIRGLPPSNQPQHF,TGTGCCAGTAGCTCAATACGAGGTCTACCCCCTAGCAATCAGCCCCAGCATTTT
TRBJ2-3,.,.,TRBV3-1/TRBV3-2,13,CASSQAGEDTQYF,TGTGCCAGCAGCCAAGCAGGCGAGGATACGCAGTATTTT
TRBJ1-4,.,.,TRBV5-5,14,CASSRAGGNEKLFF,TGTGCCAGCAGCCGCGCGGGAGGAAATGAAAAACTGTTTTTT
TRBJ2-2,.,TRBD2,TRBV9,17,CASTVGLRLAGTGELFF,TGTGCCAGCACCGTGGGCCTAAGACTAGCCGGCACCGGGGAGCTGTTTTTT
TRBJ1-3,.,.,TRBV5-1,15,CASSLSGFSGNTIYF,TGCGCCAGCAGCTTGTCGGGGTTCTCTGGAAACACCATATATTTT
TRBJ2-7,.,.,TRBV5-4,15,CASSLRGRGVYEQYF,TGTGCCAGCAGCTTGAGAGGGAGGGGGGTCTACGAGCAGTACTTC
TRBJ2-1,.,TRBD1,TRBV6-2/TRBV6-3,15,CASSYGGQGYNEQFF,TGTGCCAGCAGTTACGGCGGACAGGGTTACAATGAGCAGTTCTTC
TRBJ2-5,.,TRBD1,TRBV30,15,CAWSVGTGGVETQYF,TGTGCCTGGAGTGTCGGGACAGGGGGCGTCGAGACCCAGTACTTC